This is a list of T cell receptor beta chains from one sample in a study of T-cell reconstitution after alpha-beta-depleted transplantation in children. TCRdb processed the PCR reads anew with MiXCR; each CDR3 protein has one entry. The sample includes some 220,000 distinct CDR3 sequences, around 9.5% of them seen just once. The starting material was PBMCs from the stem cell graft donor, obtained from the stem cell graft. The receptors come from a human donor who donated a stem cell graft to a child with acute lymphoblastic leukemia. CDR3s include the opening cysteine and the closing phenylalanine or tryptophan. The D gene is left open where the match is weak. Not every row has a clone size; where given, it reads once, few, many or a size class.

D gene: NA
V gene: TRBV4-2
clone size: NA
J gene: TRBJ1-1
CDR3 DNA: TGTGCCAGCAGCCAAGAACGCGGGAACACTGAAGCTTTCTTT
CDR3 protein: CASSQERGNTEAFF

D gene: TRBD1
V gene: TRBV6-5
clone size: NA
J gene: TRBJ2-7
CDR3 DNA: TGTGCCAGCAGCTTACGAGGGGGCGTTTACGAGCAGTACTTC
CDR3 protein: CASSLRGGVYEQYF

D gene: NA
V gene: TRBV12-3/TRBV12-4
clone size: few
J gene: TRBJ1-1
CDR3 DNA: TGTGCCAGCAGCCTAAATAGGGGGTACACTGAAGCTTTCTTT
CDR3 protein: CASSLNRGYTEAFF

D gene: NA
V gene: TRBV5-1
clone size: few
J gene: TRBJ1-5
CDR3 DNA: TGCGCCAGCAGCCCGTCGGGTACCAATCAGCCCCAGCATTTT
CDR3 protein: CASSPSGTNQPQHF

D gene: NA
V gene: TRBV4-1
clone size: NA
J gene: TRBJ2-3
CDR3 DNA: TGCGCCAGCAGACATAACCGGGACTCCACAGATACGCAGTATTTT
CDR3 protein: CASRHNRDSTDTQYF

D gene: TRBD2
V gene: TRBV4-3
clone size: NA
J gene: TRBJ2-5
CDR3 DNA: TGCGCCAGCCGGCCGGGACTAGCGGAGACCCAGTACTTC
CDR3 protein: CASRPGLAETQYF

D gene: NA
V gene: TRBV27
clone size: few
J gene: TRBJ1-1
CDR3 DNA: TGTGCCAGCAGTTTTGCCCCGTTTAGGACTGAAGCTTTCTTT
CDR3 protein: CASSFAPFRTEAFF

D gene: NA
V gene: TRBV5-1
clone size: many
J gene: TRBJ2-3
CDR3 DNA: TGCGCCAGCAGGCCTAGACTAGTGGACAAAACAGATACGCAGTATTTT
CDR3 protein: CASRPRLVDKTDTQYF

D gene: NA
V gene: TRBV13
clone size: many
J gene: TRBJ2-7
CDR3 DNA: TGTGCCAGCAGCTTAGGCTGGACAGAGCAGTACTTC
CDR3 protein: CASSLGWTEQYF

D gene: TRBD1
V gene: TRBV5-6
clone size: few
J gene: TRBJ2-5
CDR3 DNA: TGTGCCAGCAGCTTGGGGGGACAGCAGACCCAGTACTTC
CDR3 protein: CASSLGGQQTQYF

D gene: TRBD1
V gene: TRBV6-5
clone size: NA
J gene: TRBJ1-4
CDR3 DNA: TGTGCCAGGAGTTACTCGGGCGGGACAGTCGCGTCTGATGAAAAACTGTTTTTT
CDR3 protein: CARSYSGGTVASDEKLFF

D gene: NA
V gene: TRBV15
clone size: few
J gene: TRBJ2-7
CDR3 DNA: TGTGCCACCAGCCGTTCGAGGGATTACGAGCAGTACTTC
CDR3 protein: CATSRSRDYEQYF

D gene: NA
V gene: TRBV4-1
clone size: NA
J gene: TRBJ1-1
CDR3 DNA: TGCGCCAGCAGCCCAGACACATACAACACTGAAGCTTTCTTT
CDR3 protein: CASSPDTYNTEAFF

D gene: NA
V gene: TRBV3-1
clone size: many
J gene: TRBJ2-3
CDR3 DNA: TGTGCCAGCAGTCGATCAGCGGAGATGGTCACAGATACGCAGTATTTT
CDR3 protein: CASSRSAEMVTDTQYF

D gene: TRBD1
V gene: TRBV24-1
clone size: many
J gene: TRBJ2-1
CDR3 DNA: TGTGCCACCAAAGGACAGGAATCTTACAATGAGCAGTTCTTC
CDR3 protein: CATKGQESYNEQFF

D gene: TRBD1
V gene: TRBV20-1
clone size: many
J gene: TRBJ1-1
CDR3 DNA: TGCAGTGCTAGCGGGACAGACTTGAACACTGAAGCTTTCTTT
CDR3 protein: CSASGTDLNTEAFF

D gene: NA
V gene: TRBV12-3/TRBV12-4
clone size: NA
J gene: TRBJ2-5
CDR3 DNA: TGTGCCAGCCAGGTCCAGGGGCGACAAGAGACCCAGTACTTC
CDR3 protein: CASQVQGRQETQYF

D gene: NA
V gene: TRBV7-2
clone size: few
J gene: TRBJ2-2
CDR3 DNA: TGTGCCAGCAGCTTACAGGCGGGGGCCCCCGGGGAGCTGTTTTTT
CDR3 protein: CASSLQAGAPGELFF

D gene: NA
V gene: TRBV7-9
clone size: NA
J gene: TRBJ2-1
CDR3 DNA: TGTGCCAGCAACACCCGGGACCAAAGATACAATGAGCAGTTCTTC
CDR3 protein: CASNTRDQRYNEQFF

D gene: TRBD1
V gene: TRBV7-9
clone size: many
J gene: TRBJ1-5
CDR3 DNA: TGTGCCAGCAGCTACGCCGGGACAGGGTCCAATCAGCCCCAGCATTTT
CDR3 protein: CASSYAGTGSNQPQHF

D gene: TRBD1
V gene: TRBV18
clone size: many
J gene: TRBJ1-1
CDR3 DNA: TGTGCCAGCTCACCGGGACAGGGGTCTGAAGCTTTCTTT
CDR3 protein: CASSPGQGSEAFF

D gene: NA
V gene: TRBV5-1
clone size: NA
J gene: TRBJ2-1
CDR3 DNA: TGCGCCAGCAGCTCCGAATGGGAAGCGTGGCGGGGGCTAACAGGGAATGAGCAGTTCTTC
CDR3 protein: CASSSEWEAWRGLTGNEQFF

D gene: NA
V gene: TRBV24-1
clone size: many
J gene: TRBJ2-1
CDR3 DNA: TGTGCCACCAGTGGTACCATAGACAATGAGCAGTTCTTC
CDR3 protein: CATSGTIDNEQFF

D gene: NA
V gene: TRBV24-1
clone size: NA
J gene: TRBJ1-5
CDR3 DNA: TGTGCCACCAGTGAAGTGGCGGGACAGCCCCAGCATTTT
CDR3 protein: CATSEVAGQPQHF

D gene: TRBD2
V gene: TRBV15
clone size: few
J gene: TRBJ2-6
CDR3 DNA: TGTGCGACCGGGGGGAATACAACTGGGGCCAACGTCCTGACTTTC
CDR3 protein: CATGGNTTGANVLTF

D gene: NA
V gene: TRBV7-2
clone size: few
J gene: TRBJ2-7
CDR3 DNA: TGTGCCAGCAGCTTTACACGCTACGAGCAGTACTTC
CDR3 protein: CASSFTRYEQYF

D gene: NA
V gene: TRBV10-2
clone size: few
J gene: TRBJ1-1
CDR3 DNA: TGCGCCAGCAGTGGCACAGGACTGAACACTGAAGCTTTCTTT
CDR3 protein: CASSGTGLNTEAFF

D gene: TRBD2
V gene: TRBV20-1
clone size: many
J gene: TRBJ2-1
CDR3 DNA: TGCAGTGCTAGAGATGGCGGGCTAGCGGGGGGGCGTTCCTACAATGAGCAGTTCTTC
CDR3 protein: CSARDGGLAGGRSYNEQFF

D gene: NA
V gene: TRBV10-3
clone size: many
J gene: TRBJ2-7
CDR3 DNA: TGTGCCATCAGTGAGTCTGGGTCCTACCTCTACGAGCAGTACTTC
CDR3 protein: CAISESGSYLYEQYF

D gene: NA
V gene: TRBV5-1
clone size: many
J gene: TRBJ1-1
CDR3 DNA: TGCGCCAGCAGCTCAACAGGGTTTACCGCTGAAGCTTTCTTT
CDR3 protein: CASSSTGFTAEAFF

D gene: TRBD1
V gene: TRBV6-5
clone size: few
J gene: TRBJ1-3
CDR3 DNA: TGTGCCAGCAGTTACTCGATAAGTAACAGGGGGGGCTCTGGAAACACCATATATTTT
CDR3 protein: CASSYSISNRGGSGNTIYF

D gene: TRBD2
V gene: TRBV7-7
clone size: many
J gene: TRBJ2-2
CDR3 DNA: TGTGCCAGCAGCTTAGTTTACGGCGGGGGGAACACCGGGGAGCTGTTTTTT
CDR3 protein: CASSLVYGGGNTGELFF

D gene: TRBD1
V gene: TRBV2
clone size: few
J gene: TRBJ1-2
CDR3 DNA: TGTGCCAGCGGTTCGACAGGGAAAGGCTATGGCTACACCTTC
CDR3 protein: CASGSTGKGYGYTF

D gene: TRBD1
V gene: TRBV12-3/TRBV12-4
clone size: many
J gene: TRBJ2-2
CDR3 DNA: TGTGCCAGCAGTTTAGGACAGGGGGCGAACACCGGGGAGCTGTTTTTT
CDR3 protein: CASSLGQGANTGELFF

D gene: TRBD1
V gene: TRBV15
clone size: NA
J gene: TRBJ1-2
CDR3 DNA: TGTGCCACCCCCAAGGACAGGGGGCTGGGCTACACCTTC
CDR3 protein: CATPKDRGLGYTF

D gene: TRBD2
V gene: TRBV27
clone size: many
J gene: TRBJ2-7
CDR3 DNA: TGTGCCAGCAGACCTAGCGGGGGGGCTTACGAGCAGTACTTC
CDR3 protein: CASRPSGGAYEQYF

D gene: NA
V gene: TRBV5-1
clone size: many
J gene: TRBJ1-2
CDR3 DNA: TGCGCCAGCAGCGACGGAAACTATGGCTACACCTTC
CDR3 protein: CASSDGNYGYTF